A selection of T cell receptor beta chains follows, all from one sample in a study of blood T cells in healthy people across ages. Each CDR3 protein gets one entry after TCRdb re-called the 5' RACE reads with MiXCR. The sample shows fewer than 1.5 million distinct CDR3 sequences, roughly 40% of them seen only once. Sample: blood. All receptors come from a woman younger than 35 in good health. Both conserved end residues are part of each CDR3. D genes are given only for firm matches. The size of a clone is reported for some rows only, either as once, few or many, or as a class for expanded clones.

size | J | length | D | V | CDR3 | DNA
- | TRBJ2-1 | 16 | TRBD2 | TRBV2 | CASSEGGSGGYNEQFF | TGTGCCAGCAGTGAAGGCGGTAGCGGGGGTTACAATGAGCAGTTCTTC
many | TRBJ2-7 | 14 | - | TRBV12-3/TRBV12-4 | CASRKTGEAYEQYF | TGTGCCAGCAGGAAAACAGGGGAGGCCTACGAGCAGTACTTC
- | TRBJ1-1 | 14 | - | TRBV27 | CASSLGRGPDGAFF | TGTGCCAGCAGTTTAGGGCGGGGGCCAGATGGGGCTTTCTTT
- | TRBJ2-2 | 13 | - | TRBV20-1 | CSALVSAAGELFF | TGCAGTGCCCTAGTGTCTGCCGCCGGGGAGCTGTTTTTT
few | TRBJ2-7 | 13 | TRBD2 | TRBV20-1 | CSAKLAGTYEQYF | TGCAGTGCTAAGTTAGCGGGGACCTACGAGCAGTACTTC
once | TRBJ2-7 | 16 | - | TRBV21-1 | CASSKKISGIAYEQYF | TGTGCCAGCAGCAAGAAGATTAGCGGGATAGCGTACGAGCAGTACTTC
few | TRBJ2-7 | 15 | - | TRBV28 | CASSDRDEGSYEQYF | TGTGCCAGCAGTGACCGGGACGAAGGGTCCTACGAGCAGTACTTC
once | TRBJ2-1 | 16 | - | TRBV10-2 | CASSPPSELAYNEQFF | TGCGCCAGCAGTCCACCTAGTGAACTTGCCTACAATGAGCAGTTCTTC
- | TRBJ2-1 | 12 | - | TRBV10-2 | CASARGPGEQFF | TGCGCCAGCGCGCGGGGCCCGGGTGAGCAGTTCTTC
few | TRBJ2-1 | 14 | TRBD1 | TRBV6-4 | CASSEGTGTIEQFF | TGTGCCAGCAGTGAGGGGACAGGGACCATTGAGCAGTTCTTC
- | TRBJ1-1 | 12 | - | TRBV2 | CASMGNRAEAFF | TGTGCCAGCATGGGAAACAGGGCTGAAGCTTTCTTT
once | TRBJ2-7 | 15 | TRBD2 | TRBV5-6 | CASSLILAGVYEQYF | TGTGCCAGCAGCTTGATACTAGCGGGTGTCTACGAGCAGTACTTC
many | TRBJ2-5 | 15 | - | TRBV10-3 | CAITRSVGSQETQYF | TGTGCCATCACCAGATCCGTCGGTTCCCAGGAGACCCAGTACTTC
- | TRBJ1-5 | 17 | - | TRBV6-1 | CASSEAWRGPLNQPQHF | TGTGCCAGCAGTGAAGCGTGGAGGGGCCCTTTAAATCAGCCCCAGCATTTT
once | TRBJ2-3 | 16 | TRBD2 | TRBV18 | CASSPLASGDLDTQYF | TGTGCCAGCTCACCACTCGCTAGCGGGGACCTAGATACGCAGTATTTT
- | TRBJ2-1 | 16 | TRBD2 | TRBV6-1 | CASSAYSGGSYNEQFF | TGTGCCAGCAGTGCCTATAGCGGGGGGTCCTACAATGAGCAGTTCTTC
- | TRBJ2-7 | 16 | TRBD1 | TRBV4-2 | CASSQGRQGLSYEQYF | TGTGCCAGCAGCCAAGGAAGACAGGGCCTTTCCTACGAGCAGTACTTC
few | TRBJ1-5 | 14 | - | TRBV6-5 | CASTSGARDQPQHF | TGTGCCAGCACCTCAGGGGCCCGTGATCAGCCCCAGCATTTT
- | TRBJ1-1 | 14 | TRBD1 | TRBV20-1 | CSAFSTGTLTEAFF | TGCAGTGCCTTTTCGACAGGGACCTTAACTGAAGCTTTCTTT
- | TRBJ2-3 | 15 | TRBD2 | TRBV20-1 | CSAKTLAEATDTQYF | TGCAGTGCGAAGACCCTAGCGGAGGCGACAGATACGCAGTATTTT
few | TRBJ2-3 | 16 | TRBD2 | TRBV10-3 | CAISESLAGSTDTQYF | TGTGCCATCAGTGAGTCCCTAGCGGGAAGCACAGATACGCAGTATTTT
- | TRBJ1-6 | 19 | - | TRBV18 | CASSPRRAEPSSYNSPLHF | TGTGCCAGCTCACCACGTAGGGCAGAGCCGAGCTCCTATAATTCACCCCTCCACTTT
- | TRBJ2-1 | 15 | TRBD1 | TRBV7-2 | CASSPDRDYNNEQFF | TGTGCCAGCAGCCCTGACAGGGATTATAACAATGAGCAGTTCTTC
- | TRBJ2-3 | 16 | TRBD2 | TRBV5-1 | CASSLSLAGYTDTQYF | TGCGCCAGCAGCTTGAGCCTAGCGGGGTACACAGATACGCAGTATTTT
few | TRBJ2-1 | 16 | - | TRBV20-1 | CSAHPTDSENYNEQFF | TGCAGTGCCCACCCTACGGACAGCGAAAACTATAATGAGCAGTTCTTC
- | TRBJ2-5 | 17 | TRBD2 | TRBV20-1 | CSAGTGTSGIPRETQYF | TGCAGTGCTGGGACAGGGACTAGCGGGATACCACGGGAGACCCAGTACTTC
- | TRBJ2-3 | 15 | TRBD2 | TRBV15 | CATGLAGDFTDTQYF | TGTGCCACCGGGCTAGCGGGAGATTTCACAGATACGCAGTATTTT
once | TRBJ1-3 | 15 | - | TRBV2 | CASSEGRSDRDTIYF | TGTGCCAGCAGTGAAGGGAGGTCCGATCGGGACACCATATATTTT